These T cell receptor beta chains were read from a single sample in a study of blood T cell repertoires in COVID-19. The table came from immunoSEQ multiplex PCR; TCRdb's copy has only in-frame clones and leaves some out. Here the sample spans fewer than 250,000 clones, around 87% being singletons. Sequenced: PBMCs or T cells enriched from blood (not recorded which). These receptors were taken from a man younger than 40 in a cohort exposed to, infected with or recovered from COVID-19 (not recorded which). Both conserved end residues are part of each CDR3. A D gene is named only where the DNA matches it firmly. The size entry is marked missing in some rows and otherwise reads once, few, many or a size class.

D gene: .
V gene: TRBV3-1/TRBV3-2
clone size: .
J gene: TRBJ1-2
CDR3 DNA: TGTGCCAGCAGCCAAGAATTCATAGGGGATGGCTACACCTTC
CDR3 protein: CASSQEFIGDGYTF

D gene: TRBD2
V gene: TRBV5-5
clone size: .
J gene: TRBJ2-2
CDR3 DNA: TGTGCCAGCAGCTCTCTACCGACTAGCGGGACGAACACCGGGGAGCTGTTTTTT
CDR3 protein: CASSSLPTSGTNTGELFF

D gene: .
V gene: TRBV4-2
clone size: .
J gene: TRBJ2-1
CDR3 DNA: TGTGCCAGCAGCCGAAGCGGAGGGACCGGGGCAAGCTCCTACAATGAGCAGTTCTTC
CDR3 protein: CASSRSGGTGASSYNEQFF

D gene: .
V gene: TRBV4-1
clone size: .
J gene: TRBJ1-2
CDR3 DNA: TGCGCCAGCAGCCATCGCGAGAGCATTAACTATGGCTACACCTTC
CDR3 protein: CASSHRESINYGYTF

D gene: TRBD1
V gene: TRBV11-3
clone size: .
J gene: TRBJ2-3
CDR3 DNA: TGTGCCAGCAGCCAAGACGGGACAGGGAGCACAGATACGCAGTATTTT
CDR3 protein: CASSQDGTGSTDTQYF

D gene: TRBD1
V gene: TRBV5-1
clone size: .
J gene: TRBJ1-4
CDR3 DNA: TGCGCCAGCGGACCGGGACAGAGCACGTTCGGCGAAAAACTGTTTTTT
CDR3 protein: CASGPGQSTFGEKLFF

D gene: TRBD2
V gene: TRBV19
clone size: .
J gene: TRBJ2-1
CDR3 DNA: TGTGCCAGTAGTATTAGCGGGGACAATGAGCAGTTCTTC
CDR3 protein: CASSISGDNEQFF

D gene: TRBD2
V gene: TRBV10-1
clone size: .
J gene: TRBJ2-3
CDR3 DNA: TGCGCCAGCAGTGAGGGCCTAGCGGGAGATAGCACAGATACGCAGTATTTT
CDR3 protein: CASSEGLAGDSTDTQYF

D gene: TRBD2
V gene: TRBV4-1
clone size: .
J gene: TRBJ2-5
CDR3 DNA: TGCGCCAGCAGCGACTATGGCGGGAGGGGAGAGACCCAGTACTTC
CDR3 protein: CASSDYGGRGETQYF

D gene: .
V gene: TRBV6-5
clone size: .
J gene: TRBJ1-2
CDR3 DNA: TGTGCCAGCAGTTACTCGCGGGTTGGCTATGGCTACACCTTC
CDR3 protein: CASSYSRVGYGYTF

D gene: TRBD1
V gene: TRBV5-4
clone size: .
J gene: TRBJ2-1
CDR3 DNA: TGTGCCAGCAGCCGGGACAGGGGGGGTTACAATGAGCAGTTCTTC
CDR3 protein: CASSRDRGGYNEQFF

D gene: TRBD1
V gene: TRBV7-3
clone size: .
J gene: TRBJ2-1
CDR3 DNA: TGTGCCAGCAGCGTCGGGACAGGCCTTGAGCAGTTCTTC
CDR3 protein: CASSVGTGLEQFF

D gene: TRBD2
V gene: TRBV6-5
clone size: .
J gene: TRBJ2-7
CDR3 DNA: TGTGCCAGCAGTTACGAGCGGGAGAGTTCCTACGAGCAGTACTTC
CDR3 protein: CASSYERESSYEQYF

D gene: TRBD2
V gene: TRBV4-1
clone size: .
J gene: TRBJ2-7
CDR3 DNA: TGCGCCAGCAGCCTAGCGGGAGCATACGAGCAGTACTTC
CDR3 protein: CASSLAGAYEQYF

D gene: .
V gene: TRBV19
clone size: once
J gene: TRBJ1-6
CDR3 DNA: TGTGCCAGTAGCCCCGGGGAGGGTGTTAATTCACCCCTCCACTTT
CDR3 protein: CASSPGEGVNSPLHF

D gene: .
V gene: TRBV6-5
clone size: .
J gene: TRBJ2-7
CDR3 DNA: TGTGCCAGCGATAGGCCCAGGGTCTACGAGCAGTACTTC
CDR3 protein: CASDRPRVYEQYF

D gene: .
V gene: TRBV2
clone size: .
J gene: TRBJ2-5
CDR3 DNA: TGTGCTAGCATGGAAGTCGGGGGTCCGGAAGAGACCCAGTACTTC
CDR3 protein: CASMEVGGPEETQYF

D gene: TRBD2
V gene: TRBV27
clone size: once
J gene: TRBJ2-2
CDR3 DNA: TGTGCCAGCAGTTTGGGGAGCGGGAGGGCCGTCGGGGAGCTGTTTTTT
CDR3 protein: CASSLGSGRAVGELFF

D gene: .
V gene: TRBV7-2
clone size: .
J gene: TRBJ1-1
CDR3 DNA: TGTGCCAGCAGCTCAACAATGAACACTGAAGCTTTCTTT
CDR3 protein: CASSSTMNTEAFF

D gene: .
V gene: TRBV28
clone size: .
J gene: TRBJ1-5
CDR3 DNA: TGTGCCAGCAGTCCAGAACAGGGTAAGCAGCCCCAGCATTTT
CDR3 protein: CASSPEQGKQPQHF

D gene: .
V gene: TRBV15
clone size: .
J gene: TRBJ1-4
CDR3 DNA: TGTGCCACCAGCACCAGGGAGGGTGAAAAACTGTTTTTT
CDR3 protein: CATSTREGEKLFF

D gene: .
V gene: TRBV6-5
clone size: .
J gene: TRBJ1-1
CDR3 DNA: TGTGCCAGCACTCCGGGGGGAGATGAAGCTTTCTTT
CDR3 protein: CASTPGGDEAFF

D gene: TRBD1
V gene: TRBV7-2
clone size: .
J gene: TRBJ1-5
CDR3 DNA: TGTGCCAGCAGCTACCGGGACAGGTATAATCAGCCCCAGCATTTT
CDR3 protein: CASSYRDRYNQPQHF

D gene: .
V gene: TRBV24-1
clone size: once
J gene: TRBJ2-7
CDR3 DNA: TGTGCCACCAGTGATACATTAGGGGACGAGCAGTACTTC
CDR3 protein: CATSDTLGDEQYF

D gene: .
V gene: TRBV28
clone size: .
J gene: TRBJ1-1
CDR3 DNA: TGTGCCATCCGGAGCGGGGATCTGAACACTGAAGCTTTCTTT
CDR3 protein: CAIRSGDLNTEAFF

D gene: TRBD2
V gene: TRBV4-2
clone size: few
J gene: TRBJ2-7
CDR3 DNA: TGTGCCAGCAGCCAAGATATCGCTAGCGGGGGTGAGCAGTACTTC
CDR3 protein: CASSQDIASGGEQYF

D gene: TRBD1
V gene: TRBV29-1
clone size: .
J gene: TRBJ2-2
CDR3 DNA: TGCAGCGTTGGACAGGGAAGTAGGCAGTCGAGAACCGGGGAGCTGTTTTTT
CDR3 protein: CSVGQGSRQSRTGELFF

D gene: .
V gene: TRBV9
clone size: .
J gene: TRBJ2-1
CDR3 DNA: TGTGCCAGCAGCGTAGCTTCTGGGGCCAATGAGCAGTTCTTC
CDR3 protein: CASSVASGANEQFF

D gene: .
V gene: TRBV12-1
clone size: .
J gene: TRBJ2-6
CDR3 DNA: .
CDR3 protein: CASSPLRPGQGVGSGANVLTF

D gene: .
V gene: TRBV7-9
clone size: .
J gene: TRBJ1-4
CDR3 DNA: TGTGCCAGCAGCTTGAAAGGGGATGGTGAAAAACTGTTTTTT
CDR3 protein: CASSLKGDGEKLFF

D gene: TRBD1
V gene: TRBV7-9
clone size: .
J gene: TRBJ2-1
CDR3 DNA: TGTGCCAGCAGCTTATTCACTGTCCCGGGACAGCTATACAATGAGCAGTTCTTC
CDR3 protein: CASSLFTVPGQLYNEQFF

D gene: TRBD1
V gene: TRBV7-6
clone size: once
J gene: TRBJ1-1
CDR3 DNA: TGTGCCAGCAGTTCGACAGGGGGTGAAGCTTTCTTT
CDR3 protein: CASSSTGGEAFF

D gene: .
V gene: TRBV2
clone size: .
J gene: TRBJ1-5
CDR3 DNA: TGTGCCAGCAAGGTGGCAGGCAATAGCAATCAGCCCCAGCATTTT
CDR3 protein: CASKVAGNSNQPQHF

D gene: .
V gene: TRBV15
clone size: .
J gene: TRBJ1-1
CDR3 DNA: TGTGCCACCAGCAGAGAACAGGGTACGAACACTGAAGCTTTCTTT
CDR3 protein: CATSREQGTNTEAFF

D gene: TRBD2
V gene: TRBV24-1
clone size: .
J gene: TRBJ2-3
CDR3 DNA: TGTGCCACCAGTGCATCGACTAGCGGGAGGGTCACAGATACGCAGTATTTT
CDR3 protein: CATSASTSGRVTDTQYF

D gene: .
V gene: TRBV7-2
clone size: few
J gene: TRBJ2-5
CDR3 DNA: TGTGCCAGCAGCTTAGTAGGCGTTGCTGGTGCGGCCCGGGGAGAGACCCAGTACTTC
CDR3 protein: CASSLVGVAGAARGETQYF

D gene: .
V gene: TRBV19
clone size: .
J gene: TRBJ1-3
CDR3 DNA: TGTGCCAGTGCTCCGACGGGACTATCTGGAAACACCATATATTTT
CDR3 protein: CASAPTGLSGNTIYF

D gene: TRBD1
V gene: TRBV6-2/TRBV6-3
clone size: once
J gene: TRBJ1-1
CDR3 DNA: TGTGCCAGCGGCCGGGACAGGGGGACTGAAGCTTTCTTT
CDR3 protein: CASGRDRGTEAFF

D gene: TRBD2
V gene: TRBV4-2
clone size: .
J gene: TRBJ2-2
CDR3 DNA: TGTGCCAGCAGCCAAGATCGGCGAGCGGGAGGGCCCGGGACCGGGGAGCTGTTTTTT
CDR3 protein: CASSQDRRAGGPGTGELFF

D gene: .
V gene: TRBV7-2
clone size: few
J gene: TRBJ2-7
CDR3 DNA: TGTGCCAGCAGCCCAGGAACCGTGCAGTACTTC
CDR3 protein: CASSPGTVQYF

D gene: TRBD1
V gene: TRBV9
clone size: .
J gene: TRBJ2-7
CDR3 DNA: TGTGCCAGCAGCCCGCCGGGACAGGCATCCGAGCAGTACTTC
CDR3 protein: CASSPPGQASEQYF

D gene: TRBD1
V gene: TRBV28
clone size: .
J gene: TRBJ1-1
CDR3 DNA: TGTGCCAGCAGTACACGCGGACAGGAGGCTTTCTTT
CDR3 protein: CASSTRGQEAFF

D gene: TRBD1
V gene: TRBV7-9
clone size: .
J gene: TRBJ1-2
CDR3 DNA: TGTGCCAGCAGCTTAGTAGGGGTCGGGACAGGGGGCGATGGCTACACCTTC
CDR3 protein: CASSLVGVGTGGDGYTF

D gene: TRBD2
V gene: TRBV4-1
clone size: .
J gene: TRBJ2-2
CDR3 DNA: TGCGCCAGCAGCCAAGGAGGGAGGGGTCGGACCGGGGAGCTGTTTTTT
CDR3 protein: CASSQGGRGRTGELFF

D gene: .
V gene: TRBV10-3
clone size: .
J gene: TRBJ1-2
CDR3 DNA: TGTGCCATCAGTGAGTCGCAGGGAATTGATCCCTACACCTTC
CDR3 protein: CAISESQGIDPYTF